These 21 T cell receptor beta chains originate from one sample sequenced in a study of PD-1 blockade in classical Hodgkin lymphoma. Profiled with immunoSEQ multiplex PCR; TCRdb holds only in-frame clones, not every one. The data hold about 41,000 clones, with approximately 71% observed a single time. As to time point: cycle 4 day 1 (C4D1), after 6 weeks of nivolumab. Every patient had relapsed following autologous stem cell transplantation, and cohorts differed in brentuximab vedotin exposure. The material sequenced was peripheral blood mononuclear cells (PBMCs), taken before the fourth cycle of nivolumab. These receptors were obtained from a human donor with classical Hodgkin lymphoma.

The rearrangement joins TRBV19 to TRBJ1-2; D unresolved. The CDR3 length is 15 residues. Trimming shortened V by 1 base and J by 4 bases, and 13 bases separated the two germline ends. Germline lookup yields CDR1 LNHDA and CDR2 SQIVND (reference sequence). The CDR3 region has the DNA TGTGCCAGTAGTATAGGTGACCGAGACTCCTATGGCTACACCTTC. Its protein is CASSIGDRDSYGYTF.

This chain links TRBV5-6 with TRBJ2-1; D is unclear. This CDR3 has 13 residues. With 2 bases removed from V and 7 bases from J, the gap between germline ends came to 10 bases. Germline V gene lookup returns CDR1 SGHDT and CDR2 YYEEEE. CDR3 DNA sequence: TGTGCCAGCAGCTTTTTGCAGGTTAATGAGCAGTTCTTC. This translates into CASSFLQVNEQFF.

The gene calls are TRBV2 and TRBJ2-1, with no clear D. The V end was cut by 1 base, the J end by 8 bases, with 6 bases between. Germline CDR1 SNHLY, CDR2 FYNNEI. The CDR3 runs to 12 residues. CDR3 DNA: TGTGCCAGCAGTGAAGGGTGGGATGAGCAGTTCTTC. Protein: CASSEGWDEQFF.

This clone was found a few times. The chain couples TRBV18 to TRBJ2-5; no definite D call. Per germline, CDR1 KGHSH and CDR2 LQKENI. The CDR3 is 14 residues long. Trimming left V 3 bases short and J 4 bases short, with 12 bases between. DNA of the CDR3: TGTGCCAGCTCACCGGTGGGTAGCCGAGAGACCCAGTACTTC. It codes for CASSPVGSRETQYF.

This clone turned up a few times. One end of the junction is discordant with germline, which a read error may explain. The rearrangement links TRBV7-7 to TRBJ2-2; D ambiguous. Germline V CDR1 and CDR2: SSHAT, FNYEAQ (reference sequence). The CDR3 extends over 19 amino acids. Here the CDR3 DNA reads TGTGCTAGCAGCCCCTTGGTAGGTGTAACGAAGAAGAACACCGGGGAGCTGTTTTTT. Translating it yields CASSPLVGVTKKNTGELFF.

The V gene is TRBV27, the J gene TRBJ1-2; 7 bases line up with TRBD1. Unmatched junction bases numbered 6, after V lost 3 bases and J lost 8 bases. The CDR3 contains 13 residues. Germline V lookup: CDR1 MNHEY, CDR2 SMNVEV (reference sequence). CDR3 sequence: CASSFRGVEGYTF. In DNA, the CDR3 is TGTGCCAGCAGTTTCAGGGGGGTGGAGGGCTACACCTTC.

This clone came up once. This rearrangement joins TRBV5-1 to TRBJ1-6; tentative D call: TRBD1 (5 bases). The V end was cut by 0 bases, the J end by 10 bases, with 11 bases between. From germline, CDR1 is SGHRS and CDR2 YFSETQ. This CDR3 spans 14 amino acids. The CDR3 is CASSLGAGNSPLHF. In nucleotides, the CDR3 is TGCGCCAGCAGCTTGGGGGCAGGGAACTCACCCCTCCACTTT.

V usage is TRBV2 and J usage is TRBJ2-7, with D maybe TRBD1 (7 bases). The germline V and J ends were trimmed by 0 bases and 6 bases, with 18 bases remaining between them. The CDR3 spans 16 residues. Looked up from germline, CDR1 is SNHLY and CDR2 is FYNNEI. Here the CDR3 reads CASSEATGGTDGEQYF. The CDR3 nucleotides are TGTGCCAGCAGTGAAGCAACTGGAGGGACAGACGGCGAGCAGTACTTC.

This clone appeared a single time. The CDR3 spells CASSQVPLATGVHEKLFF. Here the CDR3 DNA reads TGTGCCAGCAGCCAAGTCCCTTTGGCGACAGGGGTACATGAAAAACTGTTTTTT. The chain combines TRBV4-2 with TRBJ1-4; 8 bases align to TRBD1. The germline CDR1 and CDR2 sequences are LGHNA and YNFKEQ. The CDR3 contains 18 residues. J lost 6 bases, V lost 1 base, and 13 bases had no gene match.

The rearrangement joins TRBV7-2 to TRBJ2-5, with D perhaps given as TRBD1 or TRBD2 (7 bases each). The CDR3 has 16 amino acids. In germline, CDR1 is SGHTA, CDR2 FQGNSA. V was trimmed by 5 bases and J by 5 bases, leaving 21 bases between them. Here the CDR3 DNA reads TGTGCCAGCAGCCTGGTAGCAGGGGGGGCCCCGGAGACCCAGTACTTC. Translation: CASSLVAGGAPETQYF.

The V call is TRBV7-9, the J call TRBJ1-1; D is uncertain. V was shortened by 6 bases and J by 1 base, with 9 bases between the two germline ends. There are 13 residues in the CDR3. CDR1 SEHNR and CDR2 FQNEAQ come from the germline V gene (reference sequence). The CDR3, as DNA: TGTGCCAGCAGTGATAGGCGGAACACTGAAGCTTTCTTT. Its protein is CASSDRRNTEAFF.

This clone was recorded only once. The CDR3 reads CAWSPRGGVNEQFF. CDR3 DNA sequence: TGTGCCTGGAGCCCCCGGGGAGGGGTAAATGAGCAGTTCTTC. The chain joins TRBV30 to TRBJ2-1; 7 bases are shared with TRBD2. Germline V gives CDR1 GTSNPN, CDR2 SVGIG (reference sequence). CDR3 length: 14 residues. With 3 bases clipped from V and 7 bases from J, the junction kept 9 bases outside the gene matches.

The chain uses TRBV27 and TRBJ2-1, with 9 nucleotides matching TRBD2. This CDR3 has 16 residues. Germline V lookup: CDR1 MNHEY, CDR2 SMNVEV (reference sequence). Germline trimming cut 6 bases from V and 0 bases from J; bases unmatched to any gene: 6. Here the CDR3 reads CASSNSGGYSYNEQFF. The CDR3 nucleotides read TGTGCCAGCAGCAATAGCGGGGGCTACTCCTACAATGAGCAGTTCTTC.

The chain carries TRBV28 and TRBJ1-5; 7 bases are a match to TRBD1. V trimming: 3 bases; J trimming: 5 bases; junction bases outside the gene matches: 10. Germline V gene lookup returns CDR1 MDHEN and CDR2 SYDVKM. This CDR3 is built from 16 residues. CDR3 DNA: TGTGCCAGCAGTTTTGTCCCAGGGGGTGAGTATCAGCCCCAGCATTTT. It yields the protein CASSFVPGGEYQPQHF.

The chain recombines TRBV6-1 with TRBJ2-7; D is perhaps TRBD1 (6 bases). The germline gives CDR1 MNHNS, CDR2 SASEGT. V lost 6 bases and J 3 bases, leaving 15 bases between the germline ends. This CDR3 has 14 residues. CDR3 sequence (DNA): TGTGCCAGCAGCCCTGGACAGTACGTCTACGAGCAGTACTTC. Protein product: CASSPGQYVYEQYF.

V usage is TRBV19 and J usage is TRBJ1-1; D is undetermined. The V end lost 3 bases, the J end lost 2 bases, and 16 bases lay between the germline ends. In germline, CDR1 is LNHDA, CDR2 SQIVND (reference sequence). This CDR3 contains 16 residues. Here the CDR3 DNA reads TGTGCCAGTAGTATTAGGTCCGGATCTATAAACACTGAAGCTTTCTTT. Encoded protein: CASSIRSGSINTEAFF. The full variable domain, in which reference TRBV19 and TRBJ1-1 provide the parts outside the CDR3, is DGGITQSPKYLFRKEGQNVTLSCEQNLNHDAMYWYRQDPGQGLRLIYYSQIVNDFQKGDIAEGYSVSREKKESFPLTVTSAQKNPTAFYLCASSIRSGSINTEAFFGQGTRLTVV.

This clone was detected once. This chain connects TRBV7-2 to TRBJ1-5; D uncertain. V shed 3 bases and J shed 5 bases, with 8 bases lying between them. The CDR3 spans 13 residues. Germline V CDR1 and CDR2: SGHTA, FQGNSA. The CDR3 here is CASSFAEYQPQHF. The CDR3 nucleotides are TGTGCCAGCAGCTTCGCAGAGTATCAGCCCCAGCATTTT.

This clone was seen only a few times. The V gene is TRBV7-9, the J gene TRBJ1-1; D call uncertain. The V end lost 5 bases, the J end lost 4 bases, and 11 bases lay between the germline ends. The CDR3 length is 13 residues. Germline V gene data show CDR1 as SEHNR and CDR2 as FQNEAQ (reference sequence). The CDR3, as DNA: TGTGCCAGCAGCCCCCCCCGGAGCACTGAAGCTTTCTTT. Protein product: CASSPPRSTEAFF. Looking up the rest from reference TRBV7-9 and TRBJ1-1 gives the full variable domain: DTGVSQNPRHKITKRGQNVTFRCDPISEHNRLYWYRQTLGQGPEFLTYFQNEAQLEKSRLLSDRFSAERPKGSFSTLEIQRTEQGDSAMYLCASSPPRSTEAFFGQGTRLTVV.

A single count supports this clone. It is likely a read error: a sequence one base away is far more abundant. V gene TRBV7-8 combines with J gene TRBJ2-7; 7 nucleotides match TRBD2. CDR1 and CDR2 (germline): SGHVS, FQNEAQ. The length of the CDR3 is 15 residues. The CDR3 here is CASSSSLTSEGEQYF. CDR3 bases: TGTGCCAGTAGCTCCTCCCTAACTAGCGAAGGCGAGCAGTACTTC.

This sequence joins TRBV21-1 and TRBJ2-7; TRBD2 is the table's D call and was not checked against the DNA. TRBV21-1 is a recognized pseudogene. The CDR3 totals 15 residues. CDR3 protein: CASSITRGISYEQYF. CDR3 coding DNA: TGTGCCAGCAGCATAACGCGGGGCATCTCCTACGAGCAGTACTTC.

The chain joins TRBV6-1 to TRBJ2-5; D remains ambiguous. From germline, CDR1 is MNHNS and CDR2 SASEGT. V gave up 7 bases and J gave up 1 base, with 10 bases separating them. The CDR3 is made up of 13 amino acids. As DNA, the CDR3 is TGTGCCAGCAAGGAGAGTGCCCAAGAGACCCAGTACTTC. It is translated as CASKESAQETQYF.